This T cell receptor (beta chain) was captured in a study of blood T cell repertoires in COVID-19. The CDR3 runs to 16 residues. V was cut by 1 base and J by 0 bases, with 10 bases left in between. Germline V CDR1 and CDR2: SGHVS, FNYEAQ. Sequencing used immunoSEQ multiplex PCR; TCRdb keeps in-frame clones, though not all of them. This sample carries approximately 110,000 clones, over 65% of them seen once, and the ten largest clones take around 0.9%. The sequence derives from a human donor with acute or convalescent COVID-19. The donor label of this sample is uncertain. Sequencing was performed on peripheral blood. This sequence joins TRBV7-6 and TRBJ1-3; D is undetermined. CDR3 region: CASSLVAVSSGNTIYF. CDR3 coding DNA: TGTGCCAGCAGCTTAGTGGCAGTAAGCTCTGGAAACACCATATATTTT. Combining the CDR3 with reference TRBV7-6 and TRBJ1-3 gives the whole variable domain GAGVSQSPRYKVTKRGQDVALRCDPISGHVSLYWYRQALGQGPEFLTYFNYEAQQDKSGLPNDRFSAERPEGSISTLTIQRTEQRDSAMYRCASSLVAVSSGNTIYFGEGSWLTVV.